The clone carrying this TCR beta chain appeared a few times. Its cognate antigen is unknown. The data belong to a study of T cells in localized non-small cell lung cancer. Lung adjacent to the tumor, free of atypia, was sampled at least 2 cm from its margin. Using immunoSEQ multiplex PCR, the repertoire was profiled, and TCRdb retains in-frame clones only, with some absent. The sample includes 3,000 to 4,000 clones, over 30% of them seen just once. This CDR3 region has 16 residues. CDR1 is MNHGY and CDR2 is SAAAGT in the germline V gene. Trimming stripped 6 bases from V and 4 bases from J, with 18 bases between. Points from the study as a whole: Tumor trailed uninvolved adjacent lung in T cell clonality, which peaked there. In adjacent lung, a median about 50 of the top 100 tumor clones were found.

The sequencing used normal lung tissue next to the tumor, collected before any cancer treatment. The clonotype comes from a woman aged 40 to 75 with stage I lung adenocarcinoma. The rearrangement uses TRBV6-8 and TRBJ2-2, with D maybe TRBD2 (5 bases). CDR3 nucleotides: TGTGCCAGCAGCCAACTAGTCTTCCTCGTCACCGGGGAGCTGTTTTTT. Protein: CASSQLVFLVTGELFF.